This T cell receptor beta chain was documented in a study of T cell repertoires in aging, cancer and after chemotherapy. In the study overall: Over several months to years, re-sampled healthy donor repertoires clearly shared clones.

Multiplex touch-down PCR with TRB-A/B primers amplified rearranged V-D-J TRB sequences. MiXCR, applied by TCRdb to the multiplex PCR reads, yields one record per CDR3 protein. The sample has about 15,000 distinct CDR3 sequences; about 50% are singletons. Notes on this clonotype: Its target is unknown.

Study outcomes and limitations: The repertoire data cannot show anything about immunological memory following chemotherapy.

TCR beta rearrangements were amplified from peripheral blood genomic DNA. The sequencing sample was made of blood. This TCR was recovered from a human donor in good health.

The CDR3 bases are TGTGCCAGCAGCAGGGACCCTGAGGGCTACGAGCAGTACTTC. Its protein is CASSRDPEGYEQYF. The chain employs TRBV6-1 and TRBJ2-7; D might be TRBD1 or TRBD2, each matching 5 bases. V lost 6 bases and J lost 3, with 15 bases in between. Per the germline V gene, CDR1 is MNHNS and CDR2 is SASEGT. This CDR3 has 14 residues.